The present TCR beta chain was sequenced within a study of cytomegalovirus exposure and HLA in healthy donors. Background on the study: In an earlier analysis, 117 million unique TCR beta sequences were found from some 200 million T cells.

Details on this clone: Its antigen is not known.

Study-wide results and limits: Indistinguishable V segments such as TRBV6-2 and TRBV6-3 were excluded. TCR beta V- and J-gene trimming, according to a later analysis, was linked to a missense DCLRE1C variant.

PCR involved 60 Vbeta and 13 Jbeta primers. Authors' analysis steps: Unique TCR beta chains numbered roughly 84 million in a later analysis, with roughly 11 million shared. Clones were sequenced by immunoSEQ multiplex PCR, and TCRdb holds only the in-frame ones, with some missing. V, J and clone size are taken as reported in that table, and D and trimming were inferred from the DNA itself. The table has about 98,000 clones, more than 60% seen once; the top ten hold roughly 8%. Germline V gene data show CDR1 as SGDLS and CDR2 as YYNGEE. This CDR3 is 14 amino acids long. V was clipped by 1 base and J by 4 bases; unmatched bases: 1.

The chain employs TRBV9 and TRBJ2-3, with 9 positions matching TRBD2. The receptor was derived from a human donor in good health. Sequencing was carried out using PBMCs. In DNA form, the CDR3 reads TGTGCCAGCAGCGTACGCGGGGGGGCAGATACGCAGTATTTT. Amino acid sequence: CASSVRGGADTQYF.